The clone carrying this TCR beta chain was counted only a few times. CDR3 length equals 16 residues. The germline V and J ends were trimmed by 5 bases and 1 base, with 18 bases remaining between them. From germline, CDR1 is MNHNY and CDR2 SVGAGI (reference sequence). This entry belongs to a study of blood T cell repertoires in COVID-19. The overall study: PBMCs, B-cell-depleted T cells, or T cells were the source of the cDNA or gDNA that made up the material.

Individuals drawn from about 26 US areas were roughly 18 to 95 years old. Participants' own reports of clinical history determined their cohort assignment. TCRdb's table, derived via immunoSEQ multiplex PCR, lists solely in-frame clones and lacks some. The sample carries approximately 280,000 clones, 89% recorded once. What was sequenced was PBMCs or T cells enriched from blood (not recorded which). The TCR was taken from a woman aged 55 to 70 who had recovered from COVID-19. The chain employs TRBV6-6 and TRBJ2-7; D is possibly TRBD1 (5 bases). The CDR3 reads CASSRILMTESYEQYF. The CDR3 coding sequence is TGTGCCAGCAGTCGAATTTTGATGACAGAATCCTACGAGCAGTACTTC.